The 17 T cell receptor beta chains presented below share a single source sample, sequenced in a study of blood T cell repertoires in COVID-19. The protocol was immunoSEQ multiplex PCR, while the TCRdb copy is restricted to in-frame clones and leaves out a portion. This sample has over 70,000 clones, with about 88% found just once. Sequenced: peripheral blood. The source is a human donor in a cohort sampled during active COVID-19.

The chain has TRBV9 and TRBJ2-2, with D possibly matching TRBD1 (6 bases). V was clipped by 4 bases and J by 6 bases, with 19 bases between them. The germline V gene has CDR1 SGDLS and CDR2 YYNGEE. The CDR3 is 16 amino acids. The CDR3 DNA sequence: TGTGCCAGCAGCTCACGTCGGACAGATCGTGCCGGGGAGCTGTTTTTT. This codes for CASSSRRTDRAGELFF.

Notes on this clone: Other nucleotide sequences in the sample specify the same CDR3. This chain uses TRBV7-2 with TRBJ1-6; the match to TRBD1 covers 8 bases. The CDR3 loop spans 15 amino acids. V was clipped by 4 bases and J by 4 bases; unmatched bases: 3. The germline V gene encodes CDR1 SGHTA and CDR2 FQGNSA. The CDR3 sequence: CASSSTGVYNSPLHF. The CDR3 nucleotides read TGTGCCAGCAGCTCGACAGGGGTTTATAATTCACCCCTCCACTTT.

The V and J genes are TRBV18 and TRBJ1-1; no firm D call. CDR1 and CDR2 (germline): KGHSH, LQKENI. The CDR3 is made up of 14 amino acids. V was trimmed by 1 base and J by 0 bases, leaving 6 bases between them. The CDR3 DNA sequence: TGTGCCAGCTCACCACAAGGAGTGAACACTGAAGCTTTCTTT. Protein: CASSPQGVNTEAFF.

The chain uses TRBV14 and TRBJ1-3; D uncertain. Germline assignment: CDR1 SGHDN and CDR2 FVKESK. V lost 3 bases to trimming and J lost 4 bases, with 19 bases between them. The CDR3 is 17 amino acids. The CDR3 here is CASSHLTSLAGGNTIYF. In DNA form, the CDR3 reads TGTGCCAGCAGCCATTTGACTTCCTTGGCCGGCGGAAACACCATATATTTT.

The chain recombines TRBV6-5 with TRBJ2-1; possible D gene TRBD1, 5 bases. The CDR3 totals 14 residues. V was shortened by 7 bases and J by 3 bases, with 13 bases between the two germline ends. CDR1 is MNHEY, CDR2 SVGAGI, per germline. This CDR3 is CASNRQTDYNEQFF. CDR3 bases: TGTGCCAGCAACCGACAGACAGACTACAATGAGCAGTTCTTC.

The rearrangement joins TRBV20-1 to TRBJ2-1, with D maybe TRBD2 (5 bases). CDR3 length: 15 residues. V was shortened by 3 bases and J by 4 bases, with 16 bases between the two germline ends. Germline-derived CDR1 and CDR2 are DFQATT and SNEGSKA (reference sequence). The CDR3 bases are TGCAGTGCTAGTCTTGGGGAGAACGAGTACAATGAGCAGTTCTTC. This encodes CSASLGENEYNEQFF.

CDR3 protein: CASRLRRGQGEKLFF. The CDR3 coding sequence is TGTGCCAGCAGACTAAGGAGGGGGCAGGGGGAAAAACTGTTTTTT. V usage is TRBV6-5 and J usage is TRBJ1-4; 7 bases line up with TRBD1. V gave up 6 bases and J gave up 8 bases; unmatched junction bases: 12. The CDR3 is made up of 15 amino acids. The V gene's germline CDR1 is MNHEY and CDR2 SVGAGI.

The chain combines TRBV2 with TRBJ1-5, with 7 nucleotides matching TRBD1. Germline V gene sequence: CDR1 SNHLY, CDR2 FYNNEI. With V trimmed by 4 bases and J by 3 bases, 3 bases remained unmatched. CDR3 length equals 14 residues. The CDR3 loop reads CASSGGQSNQPQHF. CDR3 coding DNA: TGTGCCAGCAGTGGGGGACAGTCCAATCAGCCCCAGCATTTT.

V and J are TRBV7-8 and TRBJ1-4, with TRBD1 as a possible D gene (5 bases). This CDR3 has 15 amino acids. Per the germline V gene, CDR1 is SGHVS and CDR2 is FQNEAQ. Deletions cut 5 bases from V and 5 bases from J, with 15 bases between. The CDR3 DNA sequence: TGTGCCAGCAGCCAGTCAGGGTCTAGGAATGAAAAACTGTTTTTT. Protein sequence: CASSQSGSRNEKLFF. The full variable domain, with the rest looked up from reference TRBV7-8 and TRBJ1-4, is GAGVSQSPRYKVAKRGQDVALRCDPISGHVSLFWYQQALGQGPEFLTYFQNEAQLDKSGLPSDRFFAERPEGSVSTLKIQRTQQEDSAVYLCASSQSGSRNEKLFFGSGTQLSVL.

This rearrangement joins TRBV5-1 to TRBJ2-2, with 9 bases identical to TRBD2. This CDR3 region has 13 residues. The germline V gene has CDR1 SGHRS and CDR2 YFSETQ. The V gene end was trimmed by 6 bases and the J gene end by 6 bases; junction bases not matched to a gene: 3. The CDR3 region is CASMAGGPGELFF. The CDR3 bases are TGCGCCAGCATGGCGGGAGGGCCCGGGGAGCTGTTTTTT.

V gene TRBV30 combines with J gene TRBJ2-2; the match to TRBD2 covers 7 bases. Germline V CDR1 and CDR2: GTSNPN, SVGIG (reference sequence). CDR3 size: 15 residues. With V trimmed by 1 base and J by 3 bases, 5 bases remained unmatched. The CDR3 coding sequence is TGTGCCTGGAGTGGGGACTACCTTCACACCGGGGAGCTGTTTTTT. Encoded protein: CAWSGDYLHTGELFF.

The chain combines TRBV7-3 with TRBJ2-1; maybe TRBD2 (5 bases). The CDR3 consists of 15 residues. The germline gives CDR1 SGHTA, CDR2 FQGTGA. V lost 3 bases, J lost 0 bases, and 9 bases lay in between. In nucleotides, the CDR3 is TGTGCCAGCAGCTTTGGGAGCGGCTCCTACAATGAGCAGTTCTTC. This sequence encodes CASSFGSGSYNEQFF.

The CDR3 loop reads CASSESSQETQYF. CDR3 DNA: TGCGCCAGCAGTGAGTCGTCACAGGAGACCCAGTACTTC. The chain has TRBV10-1 and TRBJ2-5; D remains ambiguous. The CDR3 runs to 13 residues. Between the trimmed V and J ends, which lost 0 bases and 5 bases, there was a span of 7 bases. Germline V lookup: CDR1 WNHNN, CDR2 SYGVQD (reference sequence).

This chain links TRBV5-1 with TRBJ1-1; no clear D gene. V was clipped by 0 bases and J by 10 bases, with 13 bases between them. CDR1 and CDR2 from the germline V gene are SGHRS and YFSETQ. The CDR3 extends over 13 amino acids. The CDR3 here is CASSLALDGGAFF. CDR3 sequence (DNA): TGCGCCAGCAGCTTGGCCCTGGACGGAGGAGCTTTCTTT. The variable domain in full, completed from reference TRBV5-1 and TRBJ1-1, reads KAGVTQTPRYLIKTRGQQVTLSCSPISGHRSVSWYQQTPGQGLQFLFEYFSETQRNKGNFPGRFSGRQFSNSRSEMNVSTLELGDSALYLCASSLALDGGAFFGQGTRLTVV.

J is TRBJ1-5 and V is TRBV7-8, with D tentatively TRBD1 (5 bases). The germline V gene encodes CDR1 SGHVS and CDR2 FQNEAQ. This CDR3 has 13 residues. V was pared by 4 bases and J by 7 bases, with 11 bases between. As DNA, the CDR3 is TGTGCCAGCAGCTATCAAAGGGGCCAGCCCCAGCATTTT. Encoded protein: CASSYQRGQPQHF.

The V gene is TRBV4-3, the J gene TRBJ2-5; the match to TRBD2 covers 7 bases. This CDR3 comprises 16 residues. The ends lost 0 bases at V and 5 bases at J; junction bases unmatched: 9. From germline, CDR1 is LGHNA and CDR2 YSLEER. The CDR3 here is CASSQEERGGSETQYF. The CDR3 DNA reads TGCGCCAGCAGCCAAGAAGAGCGGGGCGGATCGGAGACCCAGTACTTC.

The chain uses TRBV21-1 and TRBJ2-7; the table's D call, TRBD1, was not checked against the DNA. TRBV21-1 is annotated as a pseudogene. The length of the CDR3 is 14 residues. CDR3 bases: TGTGCCAGCAGCAAAGGGCAGGGGGCCCACGAGCAGTACTTC. Amino acids: CASSKGQGAHEQYF.